One and the same sample provided the 15 T cell receptor beta chains below, sequenced in a study of Graves' ophthalmopathy and Graves' hyperthyroidism (dated by TCRdb to 2016 to 2018). For sequencing, an Illumina HiSeq 2000 was employed. For repertoire sequencing, the TCR beta CDR3 regions were amplified from RNA transcripts. HTBI primers and the Qiagen OneStep RT-PCR kit were used in a first-round RT-PCR, which was followed by a second-round multiplex PCR, size selection and purification. TCRdb itself trimmed the public reads at Q25 with fastp, ran MiXCR and retained productive beta chains. Here each entry gathers all rows of one CDR3 protein and keeps the most common genes and DNA. This sample comprises a few hundred thousand distinct CDR3 sequences, about a sixth of them detected only once. The ten most abundant clones make up roughly 2.4% of the sample. The sample comprised peripheral blood. The receptors come from an adult woman with stable Graves' hyperthyroidism.

This clonotype was seen repeatedly, ten times or more. The rearrangement links TRBV6-2 or TRBV6-3 to TRBJ2-4; D is undetermined. This CDR3 is built from 19 residues. Germline V gives CDR1 MNHEY, CDR2 SVGEGT. V lost 4 bases to trimming and J lost 0 bases, with 22 bases between them. CDR3 sequence: CASSSYNLRIQLAKNIQYF. The DNA of the CDR3 is TGTGCCAGCAGTTCCTACAACCTTCGGATACAACTAGCCAAAAACATTCAGTACTTC.

This clonotype was observed a few times. At one end the junction does not follow the germline gene, possibly because of a read error. The DNA for the CDR3 is TGCGCCAGCAGCCAAGAGCCGGGGGTCGAGCAGTACTTC. Translation gives CASSQEPGVEQYF. This chain uses TRBV7-2 with TRBJ2-7; maybe TRBD2 (6 bases). The germline V gene encodes CDR1 SGHTA and CDR2 FQGNSA. The CDR3 loop spans 13 amino acids.

This clonotype was counted at least ten times. The chain is built from TRBV5-1 and TRBJ1-6; maybe TRBD1 (5 bases). V lost 0 bases, J lost 3 bases, and 7 bases lay in between. The CDR3 has 15 residues. The V gene's germline CDR1 is SGHRS and CDR2 YFSETQ. For the CDR3, the DNA is TGCGCCAGCAGCTTGGAACAGGTCTATAATTCACCCCTCCACTTT. This encodes CASSLEQVYNSPLHF.

V and J are TRBV11-2 and TRBJ2-2; 7 nucleotides align to TRBD2. J gave up 5 bases and V 6 bases, and 12 bases lay outside the gene matches. Germline CDR1 and CDR2: SGHAT and FQNNGV. This CDR3 contains 16 residues. The CDR3 region is CASRPVGREKTGELFF. In nucleotides, the CDR3 is TGTGCCAGCAGACCTGTGGGGCGGGAGAAGACCGGGGAGCTGTTTTTT.

This clonotype was seen many times. CDR3 protein: CASSDGDSSYEQYF. CDR3 in DNA: TGCGCCAGCAGTGATGGGGACAGCTCCTACGAGCAGTACTTC. The chain couples TRBV10-1 to TRBJ2-7, with 7 bases fitting TRBD1. This CDR3 is built from 14 residues. Germline V CDR1 and CDR2: WNHNN, SYGVQD (reference sequence). Trimming took 3 bases from V and 0 from J; bases not matched to a gene: 2.

This clonotype was seen at least ten times. The chain has TRBV11-2 and TRBJ2-7; 7 nucleotides match TRBD2. Germline V CDR1 and CDR2: SGHAT, FQNNGV. V trimming: 1 base; J trimming: 7 bases; junction bases outside the gene matches: 10. This CDR3 contains 15 residues. The CDR3 region is CASSLVGRPRGEQYF. The CDR3 DNA sequence: TGTGCCAGCAGCTTAGTCGGGAGGCCCCGGGGGGAGCAGTACTTC.

This clonotype was seen many times. The chain links TRBV12-3 or TRBV12-4 to TRBJ2-2; 7 bases agree with TRBD1. CDR3 length: 15 amino acids. Trimming cost V 5 bases and J 1 base; bases outside gene matches: 4. The CDR3 DNA is TGTGCCAGCAGTCCCGACAGGGAGAACACCGGGGAGCTGTTTTTT. This translates into CASSPDRENTGELFF.

In regard to this clonotype: A much larger clone is a single base away; this may be a read error. Given the absence of the conserved phenylalanine or tryptophan at the CDR3 end, a read error is likely. The J gene is TRBJ2-2, the V gene TRBV3-1, with 16 nucleotides matching TRBD2. The CDR3 has 18 amino acids. The trim removed 3 bases at V and 4 bases at J, leaving 5 bases unmatched. CDR1 and CDR2 (germline): LGHDT, YNNKEL (reference sequence). Written as DNA, the CDR3 is TGTGCCAGCAGCCAGGGACTAGCGGGAGGGACGTTCACCGGGGAGCTGTTTTTG. It codes for CASSQGLAGGTFTGELFL.

This clonotype has a handful of counts. The chain links TRBV28 to TRBJ2-2; D is perhaps TRBD1 (5 bases). Germline assignment: CDR1 MDHEN and CDR2 SYDVKM. The V end lost 1 base, the J end lost 4 bases, and 10 bases lay between the germline ends. This CDR3 has 15 amino acids. The CDR3 loop reads CASSLSTRVTGELFF. CDR3 bases: TGTGCCAGCAGTTTATCGACCAGGGTCACCGGGGAGCTGTTTTTT.

In its sample, this clonotype was seen many times. The chain employs TRBV7-2 and TRBJ2-5, with 10 bases aligning to TRBD2. The germline V gene has CDR1 SGHTA and CDR2 FQGNSA. CDR3 length: 17 amino acids. Germline trimming cut 0 bases from V and 2 bases from J; bases unmatched to any gene: 6. CDR3 sequence reads: CASSLARSGRAQETQYF. The CDR3 bases are TGTGCCAGCAGCTTAGCGCGAAGCGGGAGGGCTCAAGAGACCCAGTACTTC.

In its sample, this clonotype was seen many times. The chain carries TRBV12-3 or TRBV12-4 and TRBJ2-7; 10 bases map to TRBD2. This CDR3 is 14 amino acids long. The V segment lost 6 bases and the J segment 4 bases; nucleotides outside the gene matches: 6. CDR3 in amino acids: CASRGPGLAYEQYF. DNA of the CDR3: TGTGCCAGCAGGGGCCCGGGACTAGCGTACGAGCAGTACTTC.

This clonotype was seen repeatedly, ten times or more. The V and J genes are TRBV5-1 and TRBJ2-7; TRBD1 agrees at 12 bases. The CDR3 length is 14 residues. Trimming took 3 bases from V and 7 from J; bases not matched to a gene: 5. Germline CDR1 is SGHRS and CDR2 is YFSETQ. The CDR3 loop is CASSSGTGGHEQYF. The CDR3 DNA sequence: TGCGCCAGCAGCTCCGGGACAGGGGGCCATGAGCAGTACTTC.

This clonotype was seen many times. The chain carries TRBV5-1 and TRBJ1-1, with unresolved D. The CDR3 covers 14 residues. Germline assignment: CDR1 SGHRS and CDR2 YFSETQ. V lost 0 bases, J lost 2 bases, and 8 bases lay in between. The CDR3 bases are TGCGCCAGCAGCTTGGTTGGAACCAACACTGAAGCTTTCTTT. Its protein product is CASSLVGTNTEAFF.

This clonotype has a count of ten or more. The V call is TRBV28, the J call TRBJ2-7; 9 positions agree with TRBD1. CDR3 length: 16 amino acids. The V segment lost 5 bases and the J segment 3 bases; nucleotides outside the gene matches: 11. Germline V gene data show CDR1 as MDHEN and CDR2 as SYDVKM. The CDR3 sequence: CASSPPPGQGHYEQYF. The CDR3 DNA follows: TGTGCCAGCAGTCCTCCCCCGGGACAGGGCCACTACGAGCAGTACTTC.

This rearrangement joins TRBV6-2 or TRBV6-3 to TRBJ2-3; 12 positions match TRBD1. V lost 7 bases, J lost 3 bases, and 11 bases stayed unmatched. CDR3 length: 17 residues. The germline gives CDR1 MNHEY, CDR2 SVGEGT. DNA of the CDR3: TGTGCCAGCATGGGACAGGGGGCATCGGTGTGGACAGATACGCAGTATTTT. This sequence encodes CASMGQGASVWTDTQYF.